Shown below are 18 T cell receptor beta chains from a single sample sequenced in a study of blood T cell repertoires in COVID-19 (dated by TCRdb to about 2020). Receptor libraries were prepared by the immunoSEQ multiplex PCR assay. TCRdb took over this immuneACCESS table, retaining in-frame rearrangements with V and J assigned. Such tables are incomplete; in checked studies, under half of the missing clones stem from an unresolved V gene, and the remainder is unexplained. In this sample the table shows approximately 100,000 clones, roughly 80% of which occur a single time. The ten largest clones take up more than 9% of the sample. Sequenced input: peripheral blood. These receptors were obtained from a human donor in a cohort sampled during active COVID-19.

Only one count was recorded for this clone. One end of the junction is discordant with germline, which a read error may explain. The DNA of the CDR3 is TGTGCAAGCACCCAGGGTTGGACGGATGGCTACACCTTC. Its translation: CASTQGWTDGYTF. V gene TRBV6-5 combines with J gene TRBJ1-2, with D tentatively TRBD1 (5 bases). This CDR3 is 13 amino acids long. Germline V gene lookup returns CDR1 MNHEY and CDR2 SVGAGI.

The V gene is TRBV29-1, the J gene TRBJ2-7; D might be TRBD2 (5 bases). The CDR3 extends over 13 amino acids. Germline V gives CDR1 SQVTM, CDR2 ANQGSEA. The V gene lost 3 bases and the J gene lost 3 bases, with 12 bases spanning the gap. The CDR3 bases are TGCAGCGTTGAGGCCTACGGGAACTACGAGCAGTACTTC. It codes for CSVEAYGNYEQYF.

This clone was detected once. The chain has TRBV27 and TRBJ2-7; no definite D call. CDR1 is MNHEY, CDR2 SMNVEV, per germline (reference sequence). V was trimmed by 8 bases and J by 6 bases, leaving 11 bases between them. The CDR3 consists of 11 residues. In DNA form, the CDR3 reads TGTGCCAGCGCGCACGTTGGCGAGCAGTACTTC. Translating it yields CASAHVGEQYF.

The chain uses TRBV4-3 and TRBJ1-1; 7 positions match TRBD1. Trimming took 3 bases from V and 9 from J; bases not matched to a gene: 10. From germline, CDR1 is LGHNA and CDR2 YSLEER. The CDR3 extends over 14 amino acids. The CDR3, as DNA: TGCGCCAGCAGCCAGGTCTGGCAGGGACAGAAAGCTTTCTTT. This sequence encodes CASSQVWQGQKAFF.

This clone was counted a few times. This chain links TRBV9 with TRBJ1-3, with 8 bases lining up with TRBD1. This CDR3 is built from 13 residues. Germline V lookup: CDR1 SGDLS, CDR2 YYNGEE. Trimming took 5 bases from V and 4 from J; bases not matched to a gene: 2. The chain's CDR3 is CASSGDRGNTIYF. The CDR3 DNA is TGTGCCAGCAGTGGGGACAGGGGAAACACCATATATTTT.

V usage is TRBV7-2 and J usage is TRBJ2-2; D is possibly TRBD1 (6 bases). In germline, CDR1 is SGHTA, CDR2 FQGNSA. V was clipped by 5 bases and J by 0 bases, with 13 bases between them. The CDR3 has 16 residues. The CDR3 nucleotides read TGTGCCAGCAGCCCCACAGGGCCCGCGAACACCGGGGAGCTGTTTTTT. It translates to CASSPTGPANTGELFF.

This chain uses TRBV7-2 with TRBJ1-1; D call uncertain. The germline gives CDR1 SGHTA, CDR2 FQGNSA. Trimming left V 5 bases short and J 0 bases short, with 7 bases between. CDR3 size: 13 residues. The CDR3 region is CASSAGMNTEAFF. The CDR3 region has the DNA TGTGCCAGCAGCGCGGGGATGAACACTGAAGCTTTCTTT.

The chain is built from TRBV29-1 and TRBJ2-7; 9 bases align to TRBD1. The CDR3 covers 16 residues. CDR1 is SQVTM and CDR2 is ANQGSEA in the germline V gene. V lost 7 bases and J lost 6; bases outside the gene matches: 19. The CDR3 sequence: CSAARSGTGRLGEQYF. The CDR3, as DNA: TGCAGCGCTGCAAGATCCGGGACAGGGAGACTCGGCGAGCAGTACTTC.

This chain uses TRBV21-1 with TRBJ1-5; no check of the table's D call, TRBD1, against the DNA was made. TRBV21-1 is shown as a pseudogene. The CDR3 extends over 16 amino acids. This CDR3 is CASSRANRGSNQPQHF. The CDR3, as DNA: TGTGCCAGCAGCAGGGCTAACAGGGGAAGCAATCAGCCCCAGCATTTT.

CDR3 in amino acids: CSVEEAGIYNEQFF. The CDR3 nucleotides are TGCAGCGTTGAGGAAGCGGGGATCTACAATGAGCAGTTCTTC. The J gene is TRBJ2-1, the V gene TRBV29-1; 7 positions agree with TRBD2. V lost 3 bases to trimming and J lost 3 bases; unmatched junction nucleotides: 5. CDR3 length equals 14 residues. Germline assignment: CDR1 SQVTM and CDR2 ANQGSEA.

The CDR3 coding sequence is TGTGCCAGCACCCCCTTGTCCGGTCTTAGCAATCAGCCCCAGCATTTT. Translated, it gives CASTPLSGLSNQPQHF. The J gene is TRBJ1-5, the V gene TRBV27, with D unclear. V was shortened by 7 bases and J by 0 bases, with 16 bases between the two germline ends. This CDR3 has 16 residues. CDR1 and CDR2 (germline): MNHEY, SMNVEV (reference sequence).

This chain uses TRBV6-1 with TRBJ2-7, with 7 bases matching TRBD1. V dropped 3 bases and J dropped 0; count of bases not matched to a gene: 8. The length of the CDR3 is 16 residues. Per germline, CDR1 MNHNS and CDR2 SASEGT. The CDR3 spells CASSDIPGQFSYEQYF. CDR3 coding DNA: TGTGCCAGCAGTGACATACCGGGACAGTTCTCCTACGAGCAGTACTTC.

CDR3 in amino acids: CASRRTGRGDNEQFF. In DNA form, the CDR3 reads TGTGCCAGCAGAAGAACAGGGAGAGGAGACAATGAGCAGTTCTTC. J is TRBJ2-1 and V is TRBV6-5, with D possibly being TRBD1 (6 bases). The CDR3 runs 15 residues. The germline V and J ends were trimmed by 6 bases and 5 bases, with 17 bases remaining between them. Germline CDR1 MNHEY, CDR2 SVGAGI.

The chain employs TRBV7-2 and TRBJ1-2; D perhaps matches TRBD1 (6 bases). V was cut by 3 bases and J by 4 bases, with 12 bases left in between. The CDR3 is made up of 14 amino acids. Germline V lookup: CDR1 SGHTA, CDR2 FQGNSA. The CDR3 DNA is TGTGCCAGCAGCTTCGAACAGGGTGTCTATGGCTACACCTTC. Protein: CASSFEQGVYGYTF. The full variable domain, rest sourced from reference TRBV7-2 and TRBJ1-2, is GAGVSQSPSNKVTEKGKDVELRCDPISGHTALYWYRQSLGQGLEFLIYFQGNSAPDKSGLPSDRFSAERTGGSVSTLTIQRTQQEDSAVYLCASSFEQGVYGYTFGSGTRLTVV.

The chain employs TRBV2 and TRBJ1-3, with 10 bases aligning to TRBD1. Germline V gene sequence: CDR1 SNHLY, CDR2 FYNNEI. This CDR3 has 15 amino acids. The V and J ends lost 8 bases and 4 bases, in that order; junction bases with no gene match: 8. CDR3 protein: CASVGDRGGGNTIYF. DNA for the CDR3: TGTGCCAGCGTGGGGGACAGGGGAGGAGGAAACACCATATATTTT.

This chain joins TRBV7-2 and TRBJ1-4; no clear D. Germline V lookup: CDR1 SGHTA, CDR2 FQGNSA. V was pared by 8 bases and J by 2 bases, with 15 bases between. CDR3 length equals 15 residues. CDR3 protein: CASGLNPGTNEKLFF. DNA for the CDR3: TGTGCCAGCGGACTTAACCCTGGGACTAATGAAAAACTGTTTTTT. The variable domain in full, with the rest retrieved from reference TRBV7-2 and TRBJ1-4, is GAGVSQSPSNKVTEKGKDVELRCDPISGHTALYWYRQSLGQGLEFLIYFQGNSAPDKSGLPSDRFSAERTGGSVSTLTIQRTQQEDSAVYLCASGLNPGTNEKLFFGSGTQLSVL.

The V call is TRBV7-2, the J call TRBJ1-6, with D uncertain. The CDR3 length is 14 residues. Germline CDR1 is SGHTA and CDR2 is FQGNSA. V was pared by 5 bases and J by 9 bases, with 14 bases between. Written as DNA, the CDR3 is TGTGCCAGCAGCCCTCCAGTCGGGGTTTCACCCCTCCACTTT. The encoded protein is CASSPPVGVSPLHF.

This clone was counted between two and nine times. CDR3 coding DNA: TGTGCCACCACACCAGGGGCCGGACAGCCCCAGCATTTT. Encoded protein: CATTPGAGQPQHF. The genes are TRBV15 and TRBJ1-5; D possibly corresponds to TRBD1 (6 bases). The CDR3 covers 13 residues. Trimming pared 7 bases from V and 7 bases from J, leaving 14 bases between. The V gene's germline CDR1 is LNHNV and CDR2 YYDKDF (reference sequence).